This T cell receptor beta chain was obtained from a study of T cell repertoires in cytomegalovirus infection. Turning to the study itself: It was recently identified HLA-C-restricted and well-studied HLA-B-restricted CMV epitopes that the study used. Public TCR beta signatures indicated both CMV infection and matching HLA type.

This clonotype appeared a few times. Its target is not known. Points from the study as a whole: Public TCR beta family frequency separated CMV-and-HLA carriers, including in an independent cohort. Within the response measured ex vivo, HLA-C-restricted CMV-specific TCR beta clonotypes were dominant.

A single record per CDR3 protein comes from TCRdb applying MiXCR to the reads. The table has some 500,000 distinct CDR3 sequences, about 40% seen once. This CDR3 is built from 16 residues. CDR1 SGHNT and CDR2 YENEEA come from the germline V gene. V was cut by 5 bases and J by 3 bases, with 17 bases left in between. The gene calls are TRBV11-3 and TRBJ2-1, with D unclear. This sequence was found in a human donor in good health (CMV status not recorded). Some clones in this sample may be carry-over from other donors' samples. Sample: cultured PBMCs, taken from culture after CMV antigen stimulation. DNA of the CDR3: TGTGCCAGCAGCCCCTTTGGTCCTACAGACTACAATGAGCAGTTCTTC. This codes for CASSPFGPTDYNEQFF. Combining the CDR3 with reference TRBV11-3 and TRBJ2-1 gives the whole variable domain EAGVVQSPRYKIIEKKQPVAFWCNPISGHNTLYWYLQNLGQGPELLIRYENEEAVDDSQLPKDRFSAERLKGVDSTLKIQPAELGDSAVYLCASSPFGPTDYNEQFFGPGTRLTVL.